Following are 21 T cell receptor beta chains from one sample sequenced in a study of blood T cell repertoires in COVID-19. The data were produced by immunoSEQ multiplex PCR, yet TCRdb's version contains in-frame clones alone and is incomplete. The table records 150,000 to 200,000 clones, around 85% of them present only once. The sample comprised peripheral blood. The receptors come from an elderly woman with acute or convalescent COVID-19.

CDR3 in amino acids: CASSPILGSGLAGLAKNIQYF. Written as DNA, the CDR3 is TGTGCCAGTAGCCCTATCCTTGGTTCGGGACTAGCGGGACTAGCCAAAAACATTCAGTACTTC. The chain is built from TRBV19 and TRBJ2-4; 13 positions match TRBD2. Germline CDR1 reads LNHDA; CDR2 reads SQIVND (reference sequence). The CDR3 totals 21 residues. V was clipped by 6 bases and J by 0 bases; unmatched bases: 17.

The chain employs TRBV9 and TRBJ2-7, with a weak D call TRBD1 (5 bases). V lost 2 bases to trimming and J lost 0 bases, with 12 bases between them. Germline values: CDR1 SGDLS, CDR2 YYNGEE. The CDR3 is made up of 15 amino acids. The CDR3 DNA reads TGTGCCAGCAGCGTCGACAGCCTTAGCTCCTACGAGCAGTACTTC. This codes for CASSVDSLSSYEQYF.

V and J are TRBV9 and TRBJ2-2; tentative D call: TRBD2 (6 bases). CDR1 is SGDLS, CDR2 YYNGEE, per germline. The CDR3 totals 15 residues. The V end was cut by 1 base, the J end by 4 bases, with 11 bases between. The CDR3 loop is CASSVSQGGTGELFF. CDR3 coding DNA: TGTGCCAGCAGCGTAAGTCAGGGAGGCACCGGGGAGCTGTTTTTT.

The J gene is TRBJ1-2, the V gene TRBV5-6; unclear D gene. The CDR3 extends over 13 amino acids. The germline V gene has CDR1 SGHDT and CDR2 YYEEEE. The V end was cut by 3 bases, the J end by 5 bases, with 11 bases between. CDR3 amino acids: CASSWWPGYGYTF. The CDR3 nucleotides are TGTGCCAGCAGCTGGTGGCCGGGATATGGCTACACCTTC.

The J gene is TRBJ1-6, the V gene TRBV2; D is possibly TRBD1 (6 bases). Trimming cost V 10 bases and J 0 bases, with 13 bases left between them. The CDR3 is made up of 15 amino acids. Germline lookup yields CDR1 SNHLY and CDR2 FYNNEI. The chain's CDR3 is CAKRQASSYNSPLHF. As DNA, the CDR3 is TGTGCCAAACGACAGGCGAGCTCCTATAATTCACCCCTCCACTTT.

The gene calls are TRBV10-3 and TRBJ2-3; TRBD2 might be the D (5 bases). Per germline, CDR1 ENHRY and CDR2 SYGVKD. The length of the CDR3 is 15 residues. V was trimmed by 10 bases and J by 1 base, leaving 18 bases between them. The DNA for the CDR3 is TGTGCCACCTCGGACTTGGGAATAGGCACAGATACGCAGTATTTT. Its translation: CATSDLGIGTDTQYF.

The gene calls are TRBV12-3 or TRBV12-4 and TRBJ1-2, with D unclear. Trimming pared 1 base from V and 4 bases from J, leaving 4 bases between. The CDR3 runs 12 residues. The CDR3 spells CASSLGAYGYTF. The CDR3 nucleotides are TGTGCCAGCAGTTTAGGAGCCTATGGCTACACCTTC.

V usage is TRBV3-1 (or the pseudogene TRBV3-2) and J usage is TRBJ2-1, with 11 nucleotides matching TRBD2. Germline V lookup: CDR1 LGHDT, CDR2 YNNKEL (reference sequence). Trimming removed 0 bases from V and 14 bases from J; junction bases left unmatched: 3. The CDR3 spans 13 residues. Here the CDR3 reads CASSQDPLAGEFF. CDR3 nucleotide sequence: TGTGCCAGCAGCCAAGATCCACTAGCGGGAGAGTTCTTC.

This clone was seen only once. V is TRBV7-2 and J is TRBJ2-4; the match to TRBD2 covers 7 bases. Germline trimming cut 5 bases from V and 6 bases from J; bases unmatched to any gene: 10. CDR1 and CDR2 from the germline V gene are SGHTA and FQGNSA. The CDR3 length is 15 residues. Here the CDR3 reads CASSPGEGRANIQYF. The CDR3 DNA is TGTGCCAGCAGCCCGGGGGAGGGGCGCGCAAACATTCAGTACTTC. The full variable domain, in which reference TRBV7-2 and TRBJ2-4 provide the parts outside the CDR3, is GAGVSQSPSNKVTEKGKDVELRCDPISGHTALYWYRQSLGQGLEFLIYFQGNSAPDKSGLPSDRFSAERTGGSVSTLTIQRTQQEDSAVYLCASSPGEGRANIQYFGAGTRLSVL.

This chain links TRBV19 with TRBJ1-2; D is undetermined. Germline assignment: CDR1 LNHDA and CDR2 SQIVND (reference sequence). With 5 bases removed from V and 8 bases from J, the gap between germline ends came to 12 bases. This CDR3 has 12 residues. The CDR3 DNA follows: TGTGCCAGTAGTGCAGCGGGTTGGGGCTACACCTTC. Translated, it gives CASSAAGWGYTF.

The chain combines TRBV11-3 with TRBJ2-3, with D uncertain. Per the germline V gene, CDR1 is SGHNT and CDR2 is YENEEA. V was trimmed by 1 base and J by 6 bases, leaving 8 bases between them. The CDR3 is 13 amino acids. The CDR3 loop reads CASSLAEADTQYF. In nucleotides, the CDR3 is TGTGCCAGCAGCTTAGCAGAGGCGGATACGCAGTATTTT.

This rearrangement joins TRBV19 to TRBJ2-5; 11 bases agree with TRBD2. V lost 3 bases and J lost 5; bases outside the gene matches: 8. The CDR3 is 16 residues long. The germline V gene has CDR1 LNHDA and CDR2 SQIVND (reference sequence). The CDR3 loop is CASSIGSGGAWETQYF. The DNA for the CDR3 is TGTGCCAGTAGTATTGGTAGCGGGGGGGCCTGGGAGACCCAGTACTTC.

The chain couples TRBV9 to TRBJ2-7, with 8 bases fitting TRBD1. This CDR3 has 16 residues. With V trimmed by 4 bases and J by 6 bases, 15 bases remained unmatched. Germline CDR1 SGDLS, CDR2 YYNGEE. The CDR3 spells CASSFGPLQGAGEQYF. For the CDR3, the DNA is TGTGCCAGCAGCTTCGGACCATTGCAGGGGGCGGGCGAGCAGTACTTC.

The chain links TRBV30 to TRBJ2-7; 7 positions agree with TRBD2. Per germline, CDR1 GTSNPN and CDR2 SVGIG (reference sequence). V shed 1 base and J 3 bases; nucleotides not matched to a gene: 0. This CDR3 has 12 amino acids. The CDR3 DNA follows: TGTGCCTGGAGTGGCGGGAGCTACGAGCAGTACTTC. It is translated as CAWSGGSYEQYF.

The chain carries TRBV11-2 and TRBJ1-3, with D maybe TRBD1 (5 bases). The CDR3 is 13 amino acids. The V gene's germline CDR1 is SGHAT and CDR2 FQNNGV. V shed 0 bases and J shed 7 bases, with 7 bases lying between them. The CDR3 sequence is CASSLDRGNTIYF. The CDR3 DNA reads TGTGCCAGCAGCTTAGATCGGGGGAACACCATATATTTT. Complete variable domain (other parts from reference TRBV11-2 and TRBJ1-3): EAGVAQSPRYKIIEKRQSVAFWCNPISGHATLYWYQQILGQGPKLLIQFQNNGVVDDSQLPKDRFSAERLKGVDSTLKIQPAKLEDSAVYLCASSLDRGNTIYFGEGSWLTVV.

This clone was observed once. This chain links TRBV12-3 or TRBV12-4 with TRBJ1-4; unclear D gene. Deletions cut 5 bases from V and 10 bases from J, with 14 bases between. The CDR3 is made up of 13 amino acids. The CDR3 protein is CASSLSGSGKLFF. CDR3 sequence (DNA): TGTGCCAGCAGTCTCTCGGGTTCGGGAAAACTGTTTTTT.

V is TRBV12-5 and J is TRBJ2-7; 9 positions agree with TRBD1. V gave up 6 bases and J gave up 6 bases; unmatched junction bases: 6. The germline V gene has CDR1 LGHNT and CDR2 FRNRAP. The CDR3 is 13 amino acids. The chain's CDR3 is CASGDRGFGEQYF. CDR3 in DNA: TGTGCTAGTGGGGACAGGGGTTTTGGCGAGCAGTACTTC.

The V call is TRBV7-2, the J call TRBJ1-5, with no clear D. The germline V and J ends were trimmed by 2 bases and 2 bases, with 7 bases remaining between them. CDR3 length equals 14 residues. Germline V lookup: CDR1 SGHTA, CDR2 FQGNSA. CDR3 amino acids: CASSLHNGNQPQHF. Written as DNA, the CDR3 is TGTGCCAGCAGCTTACACAACGGCAATCAGCCCCAGCATTTT.

This clone was recorded a few times. V is TRBV27 and J is TRBJ1-6; 7 positions agree with TRBD1. Germline CDR1 is MNHEY and CDR2 is SMNVEV (reference sequence). This CDR3 region has 13 residues. V was pared by 3 bases and J by 10 bases, with 3 bases of the junction left unmatched. Here the CDR3 DNA reads TGTGCCAGCAGTTTGACAGGGCACTCACCCCTCCACTTT. Translated: CASSLTGHSPLHF.

J is TRBJ2-5 and V is TRBV11-3, with 7 positions matching TRBD2. The CDR3 is 16 residues long. Per germline, CDR1 SGHNT and CDR2 YENEEA. V lost 2 bases and J lost 5; bases outside the gene matches: 11. CDR3 sequence reads: CASSLYAGAGRETQYF. CDR3 coding DNA: TGTGCCAGCAGCTTATATGCGGGAGCGGGAAGGGAGACCCAGTACTTC. The entire variable domain, with the rest obtained from reference TRBV11-3 and TRBJ2-5, is as follows: EAGVVQSPRYKIIEKKQPVAFWCNPISGHNTLYWYLQNLGQGPELLIRYENEEAVDDSQLPKDRFSAERLKGVDSTLKIQPAELGDSAVYLCASSLYAGAGRETQYFGPGTRLLVL.

The CDR3 protein is CASSLDTSGGPSDTQYF. The CDR3 DNA reads TGTGCCAGCAGCCTTGACACTAGCGGGGGGCCTTCAGATACGCAGTATTTT. The chain carries TRBV13 and TRBJ2-3, with TRBD2 identical over 12 bases. Germline CDR1 is PRHDT and CDR2 is FYEKMQ (reference sequence). With 5 bases clipped from V and 4 bases from J, the junction kept 10 bases outside the gene matches. The CDR3 runs to 17 residues.